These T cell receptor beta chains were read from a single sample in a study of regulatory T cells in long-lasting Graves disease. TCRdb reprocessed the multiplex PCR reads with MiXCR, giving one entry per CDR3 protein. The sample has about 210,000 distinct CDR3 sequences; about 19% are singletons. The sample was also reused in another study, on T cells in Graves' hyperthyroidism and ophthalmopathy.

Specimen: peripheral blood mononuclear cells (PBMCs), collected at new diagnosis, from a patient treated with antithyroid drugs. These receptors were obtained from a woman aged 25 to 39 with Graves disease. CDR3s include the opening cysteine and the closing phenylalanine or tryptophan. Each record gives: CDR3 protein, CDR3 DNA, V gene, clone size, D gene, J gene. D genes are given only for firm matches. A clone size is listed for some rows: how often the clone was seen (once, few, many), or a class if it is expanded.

CDR3 protein: CASSYGTSGRRDVPDTQYF; CDR3 DNA: TGTGCCAGCAGTTACGGGACTAGCGGGAGAAGGGATGTACCAGATACGCAGTATTTT; V gene: TRBV6-2/TRBV6-3; clone size: many; D gene: TRBD2; J gene: TRBJ2-3
CDR3 protein: CAISVGQGAPENTEAFF; CDR3 DNA: TGTGCCATCAGTGTTGGACAGGGGGCGCCGGAGAACACTGAAGCTTTCTTT; V gene: TRBV10-3; clone size: many; D gene: TRBD1; J gene: TRBJ1-1
CDR3 protein: CASSFPGPRNGYTF; CDR3 DNA: TGTGCCAGCAGTTTTCCGGGGCCGAGAAACGGCTACACCTTC; V gene: TRBV6-5; clone size: many; D gene: NA; J gene: TRBJ1-2
CDR3 protein: CASIPRGANTEAFF; CDR3 DNA: TGTGCCAGCATCCCCCGAGGGGCGAACACTGAAGCTTTCTTT; V gene: TRBV28; clone size: many; D gene: NA; J gene: TRBJ1-1
CDR3 protein: CASRTGDARNQPQHF; CDR3 DNA: TGTGCCAGTAGAACAGGGGATGCGCGCAATCAGCCCCAGCATTTT; V gene: TRBV19; clone size: many; D gene: TRBD1; J gene: TRBJ1-5
CDR3 protein: CASRIQGAVGNTIYF; CDR3 DNA: TGTGCCAGCCGAATACAGGGGGCCGTTGGAAACACCATATATTTT; V gene: TRBV12-3/TRBV12-4; clone size: many; D gene: TRBD1; J gene: TRBJ1-3
CDR3 protein: CASRGQGIEAHEAFF; CDR3 DNA: TGTGCCAGCCGCGGACAGGGCATCGAGGCGCATGAAGCTTTCTTT; V gene: TRBV14; clone size: many; D gene: TRBD1; J gene: TRBJ1-1
CDR3 protein: CASSSILRGPKTQYF; CDR3 DNA: TGTGCCAGCAGCTCTATTCTGCGGGGCCCCAAGACCCAGTACTTC; V gene: TRBV11-2; clone size: NA; D gene: NA; J gene: TRBJ2-5
CDR3 protein: CASSYRDNTEAFF; CDR3 DNA: TGTGCCAGCAGTTACCGGGACAACACTGAAGCTTTCTTT; V gene: TRBV27; clone size: many; D gene: NA; J gene: TRBJ1-1
CDR3 protein: CASSSSVGTGDEQYF; CDR3 DNA: TGTGCCAGCAGTTCCTCCGTCGGGACAGGGGACGAGCAGTACTTC; V gene: TRBV28; clone size: many; D gene: TRBD1; J gene: TRBJ2-7
CDR3 protein: CASLGGDRGSSDYGYTF; CDR3 DNA: TGTGCCAGCCTAGGGGGGGACAGGGGGTCCTCGGACTATGGCTACACCTTC; V gene: TRBV6-1; clone size: many; D gene: TRBD1; J gene: TRBJ1-2
CDR3 protein: CASSLMEDSREQYF; CDR3 DNA: TGTGCCAGCAGTTTAATGGAAGATTCTCGCGAGCAGTACTTC; V gene: TRBV28; clone size: many; D gene: NA; J gene: TRBJ2-7
CDR3 protein: CASTRNGLAGATDTQYF; CDR3 DNA: TGTGCCAGCACCCGGAATGGACTAGCGGGGGCCACAGATACGCAGTATTTT; V gene: TRBV5-4; clone size: NA; D gene: TRBD2; J gene: TRBJ2-3
CDR3 protein: CASSEWPQGADTIYF; CDR3 DNA: TGCGCCAGCAGTGAGTGGCCACAGGGCGCGGACACCATATATTTT; V gene: TRBV10-2; clone size: many; D gene: NA; J gene: TRBJ1-3
CDR3 protein: CASSVAGAVKNIQYF; CDR3 DNA: TGTGCCAGCAGCGTAGCAGGGGCGGTCAAAAACATTCAGTACTTC; V gene: TRBV9; clone size: few; D gene: NA; J gene: TRBJ2-4
CDR3 protein: CASSLQGWNTEAFF; CDR3 DNA: TGTGCCAGCAGCTTACAGGGGTGGAACACTGAAGCTTTCTTT; V gene: TRBV5-6; clone size: few; D gene: TRBD1; J gene: TRBJ1-1
CDR3 protein: CASSPKAQTQYF; CDR3 DNA: TGTGCCAGCAGCCCTAAAGCCCAGACCCAGTACTTC; V gene: TRBV7-2; clone size: many; D gene: NA; J gene: TRBJ2-5
CDR3 protein: CAAGPGGGTYEQYF; CDR3 DNA: TGTGCCGCCGGGCCGGGGGGAGGCACCTACGAGCAGTACTTC; V gene: TRBV6-1; clone size: NA; D gene: TRBD2; J gene: TRBJ2-7
CDR3 protein: CASSFEQGEEKLFF; CDR3 DNA: TGTGCCAGCAGCTTTGAACAGGGGGAAGAAAAACTGTTTTTT; V gene: TRBV5-6; clone size: NA; D gene: TRBD1; J gene: TRBJ1-4
CDR3 protein: CASSHGQGANSPLHF; CDR3 DNA: TGTGCCAGCAGCCACGGACAGGGGGCTAATTCACCCCTCCACTTT; V gene: TRBV11-2; clone size: NA; D gene: TRBD1; J gene: TRBJ1-6
CDR3 protein: CASKGLAGGFTYEQYF; CDR3 DNA: TGTGCCAGCAAGGGACTAGCGGGGGGGTTCACCTACGAGCAGTACTTC; V gene: TRBV27; clone size: few; D gene: TRBD2; J gene: TRBJ2-7
CDR3 protein: CASRLTGASGYTF; CDR3 DNA: TGTGCCAGCAGATTGACAGGGGCCTCCGGCTACACCTTC; V gene: TRBV27; clone size: many; D gene: TRBD1; J gene: TRBJ1-2
CDR3 protein: CASSLENTQYF; CDR3 DNA: TGTGCCAGCAGTTTGGAGAATACGCAGTATTTT; V gene: TRBV27; clone size: many; D gene: NA; J gene: TRBJ2-3
CDR3 protein: CASSLDRGLGANVLTF; CDR3 DNA: TGTGCCAGCAGTTTGGACAGGGGGCTTGGGGCCAACGTCCTGACTTTC; V gene: TRBV28; clone size: NA; D gene: TRBD1; J gene: TRBJ2-6
CDR3 protein: CASSLVSGLSSYEQYF; CDR3 DNA: TGTGCCAGCAGCTTAGTATCGGGCCTATCTTCCTACGAGCAGTACTTC; V gene: TRBV7-2; clone size: many; D gene: NA; J gene: TRBJ2-7
CDR3 protein: CASTEGLGEQETQYF; CDR3 DNA: TGTGCCAGCACCGAAGGGTTAGGGGAACAAGAGACCCAGTACTTC; V gene: TRBV6-2/TRBV6-3; clone size: many; D gene: NA; J gene: TRBJ2-5
CDR3 protein: CASSFQGLNYGYTF; CDR3 DNA: TGTGCCAGCAGTTTCCAGGGCCTTAACTATGGCTACACCTTC; V gene: TRBV28; clone size: many; D gene: NA; J gene: TRBJ1-2
CDR3 protein: CASRITGENGYTF; CDR3 DNA: TGTGCCAGCAGGATAACAGGGGAGAATGGCTACACCTTC; V gene: TRBV2; clone size: many; D gene: TRBD1; J gene: TRBJ1-2
CDR3 protein: CASSLGVGSSYNSPLHF; CDR3 DNA: TGTGCCAGCAGTTTAGGGGTGGGGAGCTCCTATAATTCACCCCTCCACTTT; V gene: TRBV12-3/TRBV12-4; clone size: many; D gene: NA; J gene: TRBJ1-6
CDR3 protein: CASKMRGNYNEQFF; CDR3 DNA: TGTGCCAGCAAGATGCGGGGGAACTACAATGAGCAGTTCTTC; V gene: TRBV2; clone size: many; D gene: TRBD2; J gene: TRBJ2-1
CDR3 protein: CASSPLPPPYNEQFF; CDR3 DNA: TGTGCCAGCTCACCGCTACCTCCCCCCTACAATGAGCAGTTCTTC; V gene: TRBV18; clone size: many; D gene: NA; J gene: TRBJ2-1
CDR3 protein: CASSLSRTSGSYEQFF; CDR3 DNA: TGTGCCAGCAGCTTGAGCCGGACTAGCGGGAGTTATGAGCAGTTCTTC; V gene: TRBV7-8; clone size: few; D gene: TRBD2; J gene: TRBJ2-1
CDR3 protein: CASSSGPYGYTF; CDR3 DNA: TGTGCCAGCAGCAGCGGACCCTATGGCTACACCTTC; V gene: TRBV28; clone size: many; D gene: NA; J gene: TRBJ1-2
CDR3 protein: CASSLSGGAAYNSPLHF; CDR3 DNA: TGTGCCAGCAGTTTATCGGGTGGGGCGGCCTATAATTCACCCCTCCACTTT; V gene: TRBV27; clone size: many; D gene: NA; J gene: TRBJ1-6
CDR3 protein: CAGQRQNQETQYF; CDR3 DNA: TGTGCCGGCCAAAGACAGAACCAAGAGACCCAGTACTTC; V gene: TRBV28; clone size: many; D gene: NA; J gene: TRBJ2-5
CDR3 protein: CASNHRSSYNSPLHF; CDR3 DNA: TGTGCCAGTAATCACAGGAGCTCCTATAATTCACCCCTCCACTTT; V gene: TRBV19; clone size: many; D gene: NA; J gene: TRBJ1-6
CDR3 protein: CASRGGGTVSYNEQFF; CDR3 DNA: TGCGCCAGCAGGGGGGGGGGGACGGTGTCCTACAATGAGCAGTTCTTC; V gene: TRBV10-2; clone size: many; D gene: TRBD2; J gene: TRBJ2-1
CDR3 protein: CASSPTPQETQYF; CDR3 DNA: TGTGCCAGCTCACCCACACCCCAAGAGACCCAGTACTTC; V gene: TRBV18; clone size: many; D gene: NA; J gene: TRBJ2-5
CDR3 protein: CASSVGSSNTEAFF; CDR3 DNA: TGTGCCAGCAGTGTGGGGAGCTCGAACACTGAAGCTTTCTTT; V gene: TRBV2; clone size: many; D gene: NA; J gene: TRBJ1-1
CDR3 protein: CASSSQLAGGLVEQFF; CDR3 DNA: TGTGCCAGCAGCTCCCAATTAGCGGGAGGGCTGGTTGAGCAGTTCTTC; V gene: TRBV11-2; clone size: many; D gene: TRBD2; J gene: TRBJ2-1
CDR3 protein: CASSLAGSNSGANVLTF; CDR3 DNA: TGCGCCAGCAGCTTGGCCGGGTCTAACTCTGGGGCCAACGTCCTGACTTTC; V gene: TRBV5-1; clone size: few; D gene: NA; J gene: TRBJ2-6
CDR3 protein: CSAIGARGDIQETQYF; CDR3 DNA: TGCAGTGCTATTGGGGCCCGTGGGGATATTCAAGAGACCCAGTACTTC; V gene: TRBV20-1; clone size: many; D gene: NA; J gene: TRBJ2-5
CDR3 protein: CASSVGGTLYEQYF; CDR3 DNA: TGTGCCAGCAGCGTAGGAGGGACTCTTTACGAGCAGTACTTC; V gene: TRBV9; clone size: many; D gene: NA; J gene: TRBJ2-7
CDR3 protein: CASSDRPEGQGRSTLHF; CDR3 DNA: TGTGCCAGCAGTGATCGGCCTGAGGGACAGGGAAGAAGTACCCTCCACTTT; V gene: TRBV2; clone size: many; D gene: TRBD1; J gene: TRBJ1-6
CDR3 protein: CASSEGRGVNYGYTF; CDR3 DNA: TGTGCCAGCAGTGAAGGCAGAGGGGTTAATTATGGCTACACCTTC; V gene: TRBV6-2/TRBV6-3; clone size: many; D gene: NA; J gene: TRBJ1-2
CDR3 protein: CSTRSAGDGGNQPQHF; CDR3 DNA: TGCAGCACTAGATCGGCGGGGGACGGTGGCAATCAGCCCCAGCATTTT; V gene: TRBV20-1; clone size: many; D gene: NA; J gene: TRBJ1-5
CDR3 protein: CASSLRTGATDTQYF; CDR3 DNA: TGTGCCAGCAGCTTACGGACAGGGGCAACAGATACGCAGTATTTT; V gene: TRBV7-9; clone size: NA; D gene: TRBD1; J gene: TRBJ2-3
CDR3 protein: CAGGDRGRLGYGYTF; CDR3 DNA: TGTGCCGGTGGGGACAGGGGGCGCTTAGGCTATGGCTACACCTTC; V gene: TRBV28; clone size: many; D gene: TRBD1; J gene: TRBJ1-2
CDR3 protein: CASSLGGAYGYTF; CDR3 DNA: TGTGCCAGCAGTTTAGGGGGGGCTTATGGCTACACCTTC; V gene: TRBV28; clone size: many; D gene: NA; J gene: TRBJ1-2
CDR3 protein: CASSLERSSYGNTIYF; CDR3 DNA: TGTGCCAGCAGTTTAGAACGGTCCTCTTATGGAAACACCATATATTTT; V gene: TRBV28; clone size: NA; D gene: NA; J gene: TRBJ1-3
CDR3 protein: CAWSPGWDSSGYTF; CDR3 DNA: TGTGCCTGGAGCCCGGGGTGGGACAGTAGTGGCTACACCTTC; V gene: TRBV30; clone size: many; D gene: TRBD1; J gene: TRBJ1-2
CDR3 protein: CASSKASGSSYNSPLHF; CDR3 DNA: TGTGCCAGTAGTAAAGCTTCAGGGAGCTCCTATAATTCACCCCTCCACTTT; V gene: TRBV19; clone size: many; D gene: NA; J gene: TRBJ1-6
CDR3 protein: CASSPEGRSYNSPLHF; CDR3 DNA: TGTGCCAGCAGTCCGGAGGGTAGGTCCTATAATTCACCCCTCCACTTT; V gene: TRBV12-3/TRBV12-4; clone size: many; D gene: NA; J gene: TRBJ1-6
CDR3 protein: CASRLWGRRNTEAFF; CDR3 DNA: TGTGCCAGTAGGCTCTGGGGGCGGAGGAACACTGAAGCTTTCTTT; V gene: TRBV19; clone size: NA; D gene: NA; J gene: TRBJ1-1
CDR3 protein: CASRTGTLSYEQYF; CDR3 DNA: TGTGCCAGCAGGACCGGGACACTATCCTACGAGCAGTACTTC; V gene: TRBV28; clone size: NA; D gene: NA; J gene: TRBJ2-7
CDR3 protein: CASSLVLAAYNEQFF; CDR3 DNA: TGTGCCAGCAGTTTAGTACTAGCTGCCTACAATGAGCAGTTCTTC; V gene: TRBV12-3/TRBV12-4; clone size: NA; D gene: NA; J gene: TRBJ2-1
CDR3 protein: CASRPRTDTQYF; CDR3 DNA: TGTGCCAGCAGGCCCCGCACAGATACGCAGTATTTT; V gene: TRBV27; clone size: many; D gene: NA; J gene: TRBJ2-3